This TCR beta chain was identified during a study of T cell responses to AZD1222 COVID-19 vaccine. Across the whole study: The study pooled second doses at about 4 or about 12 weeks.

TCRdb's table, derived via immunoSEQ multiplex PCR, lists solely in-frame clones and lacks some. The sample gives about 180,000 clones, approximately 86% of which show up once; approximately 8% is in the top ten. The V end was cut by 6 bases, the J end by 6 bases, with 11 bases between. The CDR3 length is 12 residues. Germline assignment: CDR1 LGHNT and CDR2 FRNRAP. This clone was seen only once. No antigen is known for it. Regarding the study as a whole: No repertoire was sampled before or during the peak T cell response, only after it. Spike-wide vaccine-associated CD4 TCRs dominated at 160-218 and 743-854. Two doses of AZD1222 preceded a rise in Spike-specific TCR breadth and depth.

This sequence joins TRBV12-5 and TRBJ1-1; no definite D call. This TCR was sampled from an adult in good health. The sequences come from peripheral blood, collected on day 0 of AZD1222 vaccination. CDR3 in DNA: TGTGCTAGTGGCCAAACTACCCCTGAAGCTTTCTTT. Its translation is CASGQTTPEAFF. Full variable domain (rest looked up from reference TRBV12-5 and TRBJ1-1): DARVTQTPRHKVTEMGQEVTMRCQPILGHNTVFWYRQTMMQGLELLAYFRNRAPLDDSGMPKDRFSAEMPDATLATLKIQPSEPRDSAVYFCASGQTTPEAFFGQGTRLTVV.